A single sample is the source of the 7 T cell receptor beta chains below, sequenced in a study of cytomegalovirus exposure and HLA in healthy donors. Researchers ran the PCR with 60 Vbeta and 13 Jbeta primers. Clones were sequenced by immunoSEQ multiplex PCR, and TCRdb holds only the in-frame ones, with some missing. Seen here are about 140,000 clones, just over 65% observed once, and the top ten hold 6.5%. Source material: PBMCs. The receptors shown here come from a woman in her sixties in good health and CMV-seronegative.

The chain combines TRBV27 with TRBJ2-7; unclear D gene. Trimming stripped 4 bases from V and 0 bases from J, with 16 bases between. CDR1 is MNHEY and CDR2 is SMNVEV in the germline V gene (reference sequence). This CDR3 comprises 16 residues. The CDR3 here is CASSSIGDLSSYEQYF. Written as DNA, the CDR3 is TGTGCCAGCAGTTCAATAGGTGACTTAAGCTCCTACGAGCAGTACTTC.

The chain combines TRBV7-2 with TRBJ1-6, with 10 bases identical to TRBD1. Looked up from germline, CDR1 is SGHTA and CDR2 is FQGNSA. This CDR3 comprises 15 residues. J lost 11 bases, V lost 5 bases, and 9 bases had no gene match. CDR3 DNA sequence: TGTGCCAGCAGCGCCTCCGGGACAGGGGTTGCACCCCTCCACTTT. Its protein product is CASSASGTGVAPLHF.

The chain is built from TRBV19 and TRBJ2-1; 10 positions match TRBD1. The CDR3 is made up of 16 amino acids. Per germline, CDR1 LNHDA and CDR2 SQIVND (reference sequence). J lost 6 bases, V lost 7 bases, and 12 bases had no gene match. The CDR3 loop reads CASTEQTGGMVNEQFF. In nucleotides, the CDR3 is TGTGCCAGTACCGAACAGACAGGGGGCATGGTCAATGAGCAGTTCTTC.

J is TRBJ1-2 and V is TRBV7-2; D is unresolved. The V and J ends lost 5 bases and 8 bases respectively, with 18 bases between them. Germline-derived CDR1 and CDR2 are SGHTA and FQGNSA. This CDR3 is 14 amino acids long. The CDR3: CASSPGRGSRGYTF. CDR3 nucleotides: TGTGCCAGCAGCCCCGGGAGAGGGTCGAGAGGCTACACCTTC.

Only a few counts were recorded for this clone. V is TRBV11-2 and J is TRBJ1-2; D gene uncertain. The length of the CDR3 is 15 residues. Germline CDR1 SGHAT, CDR2 FQNNGV. V shed 4 bases and J shed 5 bases, with 17 bases lying between them. The CDR3 bases are TGTGCCAGCAGCTCCTCCCGAGGGCAGCCTTATGGCTACACCTTC. Its protein is CASSSSRGQPYGYTF. Supplemented by reference TRBV11-2 and TRBJ1-2, the full variable domain reads EAGVAQSPRYKIIEKRQSVAFWCNPISGHATLYWYQQILGQGPKLLIQFQNNGVVDDSQLPKDRFSAERLKGVDSTLKIQPAKLEDSAVYLCASSSSRGQPYGYTFGSGTRLTVV.

This clone is a singleton in its sample. The CDR3 nucleotides are TGTGCCAGTAGGCCGACAGGGGGGAGTGAAAAACTGTTTTTT. This sequence encodes CASRPTGGSEKLFF. The V call is TRBV19, the J call TRBJ1-4; TRBD1 matches 9 bases. V lost 6 bases to trimming and J lost 7 bases; unmatched junction nucleotides: 6. The CDR3 length is 14 residues. Germline values: CDR1 LNHDA, CDR2 SQIVND (reference sequence).

The CDR3 loop reads CASSRGLAGGFGGADTQYF. The CDR3 DNA reads as TGTGCCAGCAGCCGGGGACTAGCGGGAGGGTTTGGGGGCGCAGATACGCAGTATTTT. The gene calls are TRBV7-3 and TRBJ2-3; TRBD2 matches 16 bases. CDR3 length equals 19 residues. Germline lookup yields CDR1 SGHTA and CDR2 FQGTGA. Trimming removed 5 bases from V and 4 bases from J; junction bases left unmatched: 12.